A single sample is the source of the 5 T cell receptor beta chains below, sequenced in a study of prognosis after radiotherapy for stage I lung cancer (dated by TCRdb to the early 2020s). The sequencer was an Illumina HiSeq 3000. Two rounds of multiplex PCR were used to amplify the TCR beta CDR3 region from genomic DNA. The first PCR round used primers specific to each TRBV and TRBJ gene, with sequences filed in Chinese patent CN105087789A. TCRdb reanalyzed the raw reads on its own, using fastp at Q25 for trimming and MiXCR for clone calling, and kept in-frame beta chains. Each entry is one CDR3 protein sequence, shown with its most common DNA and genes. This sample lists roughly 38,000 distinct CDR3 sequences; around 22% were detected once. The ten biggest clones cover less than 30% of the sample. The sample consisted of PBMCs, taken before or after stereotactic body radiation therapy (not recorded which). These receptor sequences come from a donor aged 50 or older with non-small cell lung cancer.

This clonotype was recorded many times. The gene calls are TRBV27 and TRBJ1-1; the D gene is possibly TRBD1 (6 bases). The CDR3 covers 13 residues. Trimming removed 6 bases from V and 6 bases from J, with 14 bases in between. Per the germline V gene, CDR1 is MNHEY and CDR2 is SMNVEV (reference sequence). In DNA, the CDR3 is TGTGCCAGCAGGCCCAGGGGAAAGGCTGAAGCTTTCTTT. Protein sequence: CASRPRGKAEAFF.

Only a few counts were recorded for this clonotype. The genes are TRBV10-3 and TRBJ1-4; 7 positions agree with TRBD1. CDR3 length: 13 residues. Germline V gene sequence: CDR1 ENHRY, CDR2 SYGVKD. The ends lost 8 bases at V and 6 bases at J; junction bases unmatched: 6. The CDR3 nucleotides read TGTGCCATCTCGACAGGGAGAGATGAAAAACTGTTTTTT. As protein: CAISTGRDEKLFF.

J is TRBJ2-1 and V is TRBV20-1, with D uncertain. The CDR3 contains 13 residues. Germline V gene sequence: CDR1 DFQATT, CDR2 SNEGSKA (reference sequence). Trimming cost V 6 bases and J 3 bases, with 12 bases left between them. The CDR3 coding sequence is TGCAGTGCGAAAACAGTTCTCTACAATGAGCAGTTCTTC. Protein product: CSAKTVLYNEQFF.

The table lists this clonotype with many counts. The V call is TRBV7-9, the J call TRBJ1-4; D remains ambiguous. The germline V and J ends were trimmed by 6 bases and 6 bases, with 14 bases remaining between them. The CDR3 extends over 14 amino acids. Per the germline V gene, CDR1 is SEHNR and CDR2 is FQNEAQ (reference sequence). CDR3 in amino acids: CASRSRERDEKLFF. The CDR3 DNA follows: TGTGCCAGCAGGTCTAGGGAGCGGGATGAAAAACTGTTTTTT.

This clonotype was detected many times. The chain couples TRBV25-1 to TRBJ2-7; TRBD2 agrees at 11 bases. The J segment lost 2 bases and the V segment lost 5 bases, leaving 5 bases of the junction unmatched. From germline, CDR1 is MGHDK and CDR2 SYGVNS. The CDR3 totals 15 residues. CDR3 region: CASSFLAGGPYEQYF. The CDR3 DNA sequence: TGTGCCAGCAGTTTTCTAGCGGGAGGCCCCTACGAGCAGTACTTC.